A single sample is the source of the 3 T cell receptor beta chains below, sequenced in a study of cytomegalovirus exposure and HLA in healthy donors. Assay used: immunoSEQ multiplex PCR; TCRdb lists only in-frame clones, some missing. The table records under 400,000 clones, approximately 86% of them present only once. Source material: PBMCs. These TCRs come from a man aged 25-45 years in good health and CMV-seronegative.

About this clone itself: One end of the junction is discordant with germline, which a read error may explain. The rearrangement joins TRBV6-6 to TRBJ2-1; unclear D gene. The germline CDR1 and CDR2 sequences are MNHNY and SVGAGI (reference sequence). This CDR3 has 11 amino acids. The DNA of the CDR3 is TGTGCCAGCAGTTCCTACGATGAGCAGTTCTTC. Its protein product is CASSSYDEQFF.

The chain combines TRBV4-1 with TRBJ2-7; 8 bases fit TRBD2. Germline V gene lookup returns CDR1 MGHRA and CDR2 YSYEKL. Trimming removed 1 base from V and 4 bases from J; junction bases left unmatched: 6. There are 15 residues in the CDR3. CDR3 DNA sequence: TGCGCCAGCAGCCAAGTCTACGGGGGGGTATACGAGCAGTACTTC. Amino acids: CASSQVYGGVYEQYF.

CDR3: CASSFSTLDLGGYGYTF. CDR3 coding DNA: TGTGCCAGCAGCTTCAGTACCTTGGACCTGGGGGGCTATGGCTACACCTTC. The chain employs TRBV5-4 and TRBJ1-2; tentatively, D is TRBD1 (5 bases). The V end lost 2 bases, the J end lost 4 bases, and 21 bases lay between the germline ends. The CDR3 runs 17 residues. Germline loops: CDR1 SGHNT, CDR2 YYREEE (reference sequence). The whole variable domain, remainder taken from reference TRBV5-4 and TRBJ1-2, is ETGVTQSPTHLIKTRGQQVTLRCSSQSGHNTVSWYQQALGQGPQFIFQYYREEENGRGNFPPRFSGLQFPNYSSELNVNALELDDSALYLCASSFSTLDLGGYGYTFGSGTRLTVV.